This section outlines one T cell receptor beta chain sequence together with its context. The antigen remains unidentified. These data come from a study of OX40 agonist ivuxolimab in advanced cancers. Study-level background: Every 2 weeks, ivuxolimab was infused into the patients intravenously at between 0.01 and 10 mg/kg.

Notes on the study in general: CD4+ and CD8+ blood T cells expanded clonally by week 6 at 0.1 to 3.0 mg/kg. Averaged across samples, CD8+ T cells carried more expanded clones than CD4+ did. Normalized T-cell clonal expansion was also low in some nonresponders.

J was trimmed by 7 bases and V by 1 base; bases with no gene match: 6. CDR1 and CDR2 (germline): SGHTA, FQGTGA. CDR3 length equals 16 residues. Produced via immunoSEQ multiplex PCR; TCRdb's table is partial and in-frame only. The table lists 65,000 to 70,000 clones, nearly 90% of them singletons. The rearrangement links TRBV7-3 to TRBJ2-2, with 10 bases identical to TRBD2. The sequence was obtained from an adult with an advanced solid tumor such as melanoma, head and neck, liver or kidney cancer. This sample comprised CD4+ or CD8+ T cells sorted from blood, obtained in a trial of the OX40 agonist ivuxolimab. In DNA form, the CDR3 reads TGTGCCAGCAGCTTAAATGGACTAGCGGAGGGCGGGGAGCTGTTTTTT. Translating it yields CASSLNGLAEGGELFF.